The next 19 T cell receptor beta chains were all read from a single sample in a study of blood T cells in healthy people across ages. Together with a sample-barcoded 5' primer, a J-beta primer mix was included in a second PCR lasting about 6 to 11 cycles. In TCRdb, the 5' RACE reads were re-called with MiXCR into one record per CDR3 protein. The profile shows around 1.7 million distinct CDR3 sequences, roughly 27% of them singletons. The sequenced sample was blood. The receptors derive from a woman aged 30 to 39 in good health.

This chain joins TRBV5-5 and TRBJ2-2; D might be TRBD2 (5 bases). Germline CDR1 reads SGHKS; CDR2 reads YYEKEE (reference sequence). Trimming removed 4 bases at V and 5 bases at J, with 15 bases between. CDR3 length: 15 amino acids. The CDR3 nucleotides are TGTGCCAGCAGCCCGACTACTCCCGGAACCGGGGAGCTGTTTTTT. Translation gives CASSPTTPGTGELFF.

Remarks on this clonotype: Lacking the conserved final phenylalanine or tryptophan, this CDR3 likely reflects a read error. This chain joins TRBV27 and TRBJ1-6, with TRBD1 as a possible D gene (6 bases). The CDR3 sequence is 14 residues long. V shed 3 bases and J shed 12 bases, with 15 bases lying between them. Germline V gene data show CDR1 as MNHEY and CDR2 as SMNVEV (reference sequence). The DNA of the CDR3 is TGTGCCAGCAGTTTTCGGGGGGCGCGGCAACCCCTCCACTGT. The encoded protein is CASSFRGARQPLHC.

This clonotype was observed many times. The CDR3 DNA sequence: TGCGCCAGCAGCCAAGTCAGGGCTAGCGGGAGTGGAGAGACCCAGTACTTC. Its translation: CASSQVRASGSGETQYF. This chain uses TRBV4-3 with TRBJ2-5, with TRBD2 identical over 10 bases. The junction had 9 bases not matched to a gene; V was cut back by 1 base and J by 4 bases. This CDR3 is 17 amino acids long. Germline V gene data show CDR1 as LGHNA and CDR2 as YSLEER.

As to this clonotype: Since a much larger clone is just one base distant, this may be a read error. This likely comes from a read error, as the CDR3 has no conserved phenylalanine or tryptophan at its end. The chain combines TRBV28 with TRBJ2-4; unclear D gene. The V gene lost 4 bases and the J gene lost 0 bases, with 10 bases spanning the gap. The CDR3 is 15 amino acids. Germline lookup yields CDR1 MDHEN and CDR2 SYDVKM. DNA for the CDR3: TGTGCCAGCAGTTCTCCAGCCCTAGCCAAAAACATTCAGTACTGC. It encodes CASSSPALAKNIQYC.

This clonotype has more than one count but fewer than ten. This chain links TRBV20-1 with TRBJ1-5; D is ambiguous. Germline lookup yields CDR1 DFQATT and CDR2 SNEGSKA (reference sequence). The CDR3 has 15 amino acids. Trimming removed 3 bases at V and 3 bases at J, with 15 bases between. The CDR3: CSARWGTLDNQPQHF. The CDR3 region has the DNA TGCAGTGCTAGGTGGGGTACTCTTGACAATCAGCCCCAGCATTTT.

The chain carries TRBV7-2 and TRBJ2-2, with TRBD1 as a possible D gene (6 bases). V lost 0 bases, J lost 4 bases, and 12 bases lay in between. CDR1 and CDR2 (germline): SGHTA, FQGNSA. The CDR3 sequence is 16 residues long. Here the CDR3 reads CASSLAGQKLTGELFF. The CDR3 nucleotides read TGTGCCAGCAGCTTAGCCGGACAGAAACTCACCGGGGAGCTGTTTTTT.

This clonotype was counted a few times. The V gene is TRBV7-7, the J gene TRBJ1-1; no reliable D call. CDR1 is SSHAT and CDR2 is FNYEAQ in the germline V gene (reference sequence). Trimming cost V 0 bases and J 8 bases, with 10 bases left between them. This CDR3 is 13 amino acids long. The CDR3 DNA reads as TGTGCCAGCAGCTTAGCGACGGGCTCAGAAGCTTTCTTT. This encodes CASSLATGSEAFF.

The chain recombines TRBV19 with TRBJ1-5; D gene ambiguous. This CDR3 has 10 amino acids. Germline V lookup: CDR1 LNHDA, CDR2 SQIVND (reference sequence). V gave up 9 bases and J gave up 9 bases, with 9 bases separating them. The CDR3 loop reads CARVGVPQHF. The CDR3 bases are TGTGCCAGGGTTGGGGTGCCCCAGCATTTT.

The chain carries TRBV5-1 and TRBJ2-7; D not resolved. The CDR3 extends over 13 amino acids. V lost 4 bases to trimming and J lost 4 bases, with 12 bases between them. Germline V CDR1 and CDR2: SGHRS, YFSETQ. CDR3 DNA sequence: TGCGCCAGCAGCCGCACGGACCGGTACGAGCAGTACTTC. Amino acid sequence: CASSRTDRYEQYF.

This clonotype was seen only a few times. The chain carries TRBV20-1 and TRBJ1-4, with 9 bases that match TRBD1. V was clipped by 5 bases and J by 8 bases; unmatched bases: 12. The V gene's germline CDR1 is DFQATT and CDR2 SNEGSKA (reference sequence). The CDR3 contains 15 residues. The CDR3 protein is CSAPLAGQGREKLFF. CDR3 sequence (DNA): TGCAGTGCTCCTTTAGCGGGACAGGGAAGAGAAAAACTGTTTTTT.

This clonotype turned up a few times. The chain uses TRBV2 and TRBJ1-1, with 9 positions matching TRBD1. Trimming took 6 bases from V and 3 from J; bases not matched to a gene: 8. The CDR3 consists of 15 residues. Germline CDR1 is SNHLY and CDR2 is FYNNEI. CDR3 region: CASRETGGLDTEAFF. The CDR3 coding sequence is TGTGCCAGCAGGGAAACAGGGGGCCTGGACACTGAAGCTTTCTTT.

This clonotype came up a few times. V usage is TRBV28 and J usage is TRBJ1-5; TRBD1 matches 7 bases. CDR1 is MDHEN, CDR2 SYDVKM, per germline. V dropped 6 bases and J dropped 7; count of bases not matched to a gene: 9. This CDR3 spans 14 amino acids. CDR3 in amino acids: CASRLRQGGQPQHF. As DNA, the CDR3 is TGTGCCAGCAGGCTGCGACAGGGAGGCCAGCCCCAGCATTTT.

This clonotype was seen ten or more times. The chain recombines TRBV4-3 with TRBJ2-3; TRBD1 matches 9 bases. The junction had 5 bases not matched to a gene; V was cut back by 4 bases and J by 3 bases. CDR3 size: 15 residues. Per the germline V gene, CDR1 is LGHNA and CDR2 is YSLEER. The CDR3 region has the DNA TGCGCCAGCAGCCCCGGGACAGGGAGTACAGATACGCAGTATTTT. Translated, it gives CASSPGTGSTDTQYF.

Remarks on this clonotype: A much larger clone is a single base away; this may be a read error. The DNA for the CDR3 is TGTGCCAGCAGCTTAGACATACTCCGGGTCGCCCGAGAGGCGACCCAGTACTTC. Amino acid sequence: CASSLDILRVAREATQYF. V usage is TRBV7-8 and J usage is TRBJ2-7; no reliable D call. The J call is uncertain, as TRBJ2-5 better fits the DNA end. The CDR3 is made up of 18 amino acids. Germline V CDR1 and CDR2: SGHVS, FQNEAQ.

This clonotype was observed many times. This chain joins TRBV11-1 and TRBJ2-7; TRBD2 is a possible D gene (5 bases). The CDR3 is 14 amino acids. Germline V gives CDR1 SGHAT, CDR2 FQDESV (reference sequence). V lost 0 bases and J 5 bases, leaving 11 bases between the germline ends. CDR3 loop: CASSLAGKVNEQYF. CDR3 bases: TGTGCCAGCAGCTTAGCCGGGAAGGTCAACGAGCAGTACTTC.

This clonotype was seen more than once but under ten times. The chain combines TRBV29-1 with TRBJ1-4; no clear D. Germline CDR1 reads SQVTM; CDR2 reads ANQGSEA. This CDR3 region has 11 residues. Trimming shortened V by 8 bases and J by 10 bases, and 14 bases separated the two germline ends. The CDR3 region has the DNA TGCAGCTTTATTGTGGACGTAAAACTGTTTTTT. It translates to CSFIVDVKLFF.

This clonotype was seen more than once but under ten times. The chain uses TRBV29-1 and TRBJ1-3; D unclear. Germline values: CDR1 SQVTM, CDR2 ANQGSEA. The CDR3 is 14 amino acids. Deletions cut 4 bases from V and 0 bases from J, with 10 bases between. The CDR3 nucleotides are TGCAGCGTTGGGAACGAGGGCTCTGGAAACACCATATATTTT. As protein: CSVGNEGSGNTIYF.

There are a few counts of this clonotype. The chain links TRBV7-2 to TRBJ2-7; the D gene is possibly TRBD2 (6 bases). The CDR3 covers 13 residues. Deletions cut 0 bases from V and 5 bases from J, with 8 bases between. CDR1 is SGHTA, CDR2 FQGNSA, per germline. CDR3 sequence: CASSLAREDEQYF. DNA for the CDR3: TGTGCCAGCAGCTTAGCGAGGGAGGACGAGCAGTACTTC. The full variable domain, with the rest looked up from reference TRBV7-2 and TRBJ2-7, is GAGVSQSPSNKVTEKGKDVELRCDPISGHTALYWYRQSLGQGLEFLIYFQGNSAPDKSGLPSDRFSAERTGGSVSTLTIQRTQQEDSAVYLCASSLAREDEQYFGPGTRLTVT.

The chain carries TRBV12-3 or TRBV12-4 and TRBJ2-7; the D gene is possibly TRBD1 (5 bases). Trimming left V 7 bases short and J 2 bases short, with 12 bases between. The CDR3 totals 13 residues. The chain's CDR3 is CASTPPTAYEQYF. In nucleotides, the CDR3 is TGTGCCAGCACTCCGCCGACAGCCTACGAGCAGTACTTC.